The entry below gives a single TCR beta chain sequence along with its context. Repertoires were generated with immunoSEQ multiplex PCR, while TCRdb's copy carries only in-frame clones and drops some. The repertoire holds 150,000 to 200,000 clones, with roughly nine tenths as singletons. This sample was included in a study of blood T cell repertoires in COVID-19. The material sequenced was peripheral blood. The sequence was collected from a man in his 60s with active or convalescent COVID-19.

CDR3 in amino acids: CASVATNEKLFF. The CDR3 nucleotides are TGTGCCTCAGTTGCAACTAATGAAAAACTGTTTTTT. The chain joins TRBV30 to TRBJ1-4; unclear D gene. Germline V CDR1 and CDR2: GTSNPN, SVGIG (reference sequence). Trimming cost V 7 bases and J 0 bases, with 6 bases left between them. The CDR3 extends over 12 amino acids.